A single sample gave rise to the 20 T cell receptor beta chains below, sequenced in a study of shared clonotypes between healthy human individuals. Method: immunoSEQ multiplex PCR; TCRdb's copy keeps in-frame clones and lacks some. In the table there are more than 400,000 clones, 70% to 85% of which are singletons. The sequenced sample consisted of PBMCs. These receptors were obtained from a woman aged 40 to 50 in good health. Some clones in this sample may be carry-over from other donors' samples.

The chain combines TRBV28 with TRBJ1-5, with D possibly TRBD1 on 5 matching bases. The CDR3 is 15 amino acids. In germline, CDR1 is MDHEN, CDR2 SYDVKM. V was shortened by 5 bases and J by 3 bases, with 14 bases between the two germline ends. The CDR3 loop is CASSPAGAVNQPQHF. In nucleotides, the CDR3 is TGTGCCAGCAGTCCCGCCGGGGCAGTCAATCAGCCCCAGCATTTT.

The J gene is TRBJ2-7, the V gene TRBV9; D remains ambiguous. Per germline, CDR1 SGDLS and CDR2 YYNGEE. V lost 4 bases, J lost 6 bases, and 11 bases lay in between. The CDR3 is 12 amino acids. In DNA, the CDR3 is TGTGCCAGCAGCTTGGACCCGGGCGAGCAGTACTTC. Its translation: CASSLDPGEQYF.

This clone was counted a single time. It may be a read error: a sequence one base away is much more abundant. In the same sample, other DNA sequences code for this CDR3. V is TRBV7-9 and J is TRBJ1-1; unclear D gene. V shed 1 base and J shed 1 base, with 4 bases lying between them. From germline, CDR1 is SEHNR and CDR2 FQNEAQ (reference sequence). CDR3 length: 13 amino acids. CDR3 coding DNA: TGTGCCAGCAGCTTAGAGGGGAACACTGAAGCTTTCTTT. Translation: CASSLEGNTEAFF.

This clone is a singleton in its sample. CDR3 amino acids: CASSSNRETEAFF. In nucleotides, the CDR3 is TGCGCCAGCAGTTCTAACAGGGAGACTGAAGCTTTCTTT. The V and J genes are TRBV10-1 and TRBJ1-1; tentatively, D is TRBD1 (6 bases). The CDR3 sequence is 13 residues long. The germline gives CDR1 WNHNN, CDR2 SYGVQD (reference sequence). Trimming took off 5 bases at V and 5 bases at J, with 12 bases between the two ends.

Note on this clone: It is likely a read error: a sequence one base away is far more abundant. CDR3 loop: CASSQEGDVPYEQYF. The CDR3 coding sequence is TGTGCCAGCAGCCAAGAAGGAGATGTACCCTACGAGCAGTACTTC. The genes are TRBV4-2 and TRBJ2-7; unclear D gene. The V end was cut by 0 bases, the J end by 2 bases, with 11 bases between. CDR3 length: 15 amino acids. Germline CDR1 is LGHNA and CDR2 is YNFKEQ.

The gene calls are TRBV25-1 and TRBJ2-1, with D unclear. Germline V lookup: CDR1 MGHDK, CDR2 SYGVNS. With 1 base removed from V and 1 base from J, the gap between germline ends came to 5 bases. The CDR3 spans 14 residues. The CDR3: CASSESGSYNEQFF. The CDR3 DNA follows: TGTGCCAGCAGTGAATCCGGGTCCTACAATGAGCAGTTCTTC.

V and J are TRBV7-9 and TRBJ1-2; TRBD1 matches 8 bases. Germline V gives CDR1 SEHNR, CDR2 FQNEAQ (reference sequence). After removal of 8 bases from V and 2 bases from J, the junction contained 7 bases not matched to a gene. The CDR3 length is 14 residues. The CDR3 spells CASGGDRWNYGYTF. Written as DNA, the CDR3 is TGTGCCAGCGGGGGGGACAGGTGGAACTATGGCTACACCTTC.

The chain combines TRBV7-2 with TRBJ2-3, with TRBD2 matching 7 bases. This CDR3 contains 14 residues. J lost 3 bases, V lost 8 bases, and 8 bases had no gene match. The germline CDR1 and CDR2 sequences are SGHTA and FQGNSA. The CDR3 here is CASREAGRTDTQYF. The CDR3, as DNA: TGTGCCAGCCGGGAGGCCGGCCGGACAGATACGCAGTATTTT.

V and J are TRBV5-4 and TRBJ1-6; TRBD1 aligns across 8 bases. Germline loops: CDR1 SGHNT, CDR2 YYREEE (reference sequence). V was pared by 4 bases and J by 10 bases, with 7 bases of the junction left unmatched. The length of the CDR3 is 14 residues. The CDR3 bases are TGTGCCAGCAGCCAAGGACAGGGCGGGTCACCCCTCCACTTT. This codes for CASSQGQGGSPLHF.

The rearrangement uses TRBV28 and TRBJ2-2, with D hard to call. The CDR3 has 16 amino acids. V lost 2 bases, J lost 0 bases, and 10 bases lay in between. In germline, CDR1 is MDHEN, CDR2 SYDVKM. The CDR3 sequence: CASSLASHANTGELFF. DNA for the CDR3: TGTGCCAGCAGTTTAGCGTCCCACGCGAACACCGGGGAGCTGTTTTTT.

The chain has TRBV27 and TRBJ2-1; D possibly corresponds to TRBD1 (6 bases). The germline V gene encodes CDR1 MNHEY and CDR2 SMNVEV (reference sequence). Trimming took off 6 bases at V and 1 base at J, with 10 bases between the two ends. CDR3 length: 14 residues. For the CDR3, the DNA is TGTGCCAGCAGAGGGGGTGCTTCCTACAATGAGCAGTTCTTC. Translation: CASRGGASYNEQFF.

The genes are TRBV5-8 and TRBJ1-4, with TRBD1 as a possible D gene (5 bases). CDR1 is SGHTS, CDR2 YDEGEE, per germline. The V end lost 2 bases, the J end lost 12 bases, and 20 bases lay between the germline ends. There are 15 residues in the CDR3. The CDR3 sequence is CASSFSRDLMGELFF. CDR3 in DNA: TGTGCCAGCAGCTTTTCCAGGGACTTAATGGGGGAACTGTTTTTT.

V and J are TRBV19 and TRBJ2-1; no definite D call. The V end was cut by 1 base, the J end by 0 bases, with 7 bases between. The CDR3 runs 15 residues. Per the germline V gene, CDR1 is LNHDA and CDR2 is SQIVND (reference sequence). The CDR3, as DNA: TGTGCCAGTAGTATAGCCAGCTTCTCCTACAATGAGCAGTTCTTC. Protein: CASSIASFSYNEQFF.

The chain employs TRBV11-1 and TRBJ1-1; 12 bases line up with TRBD1. Germline V gene sequence: CDR1 SGHAT, CDR2 FQDESV (reference sequence). V shed 5 bases, J shed 0 bases, and the junction held 7 bases outside the gene matches. The CDR3 consists of 17 residues. The DNA of the CDR3 is TGTGCCAGCAGCCTGGGACAGGGGGCGGCGGTGAACACTGAAGCTTTCTTT. It translates to CASSLGQGAAVNTEAFF.

The J gene is TRBJ1-1, the V gene TRBV7-3, with TRBD1 matching 8 bases. Trimming removed 2 bases from V and 10 bases from J; junction bases left unmatched: 6. In germline, CDR1 is SGHTA, CDR2 FQGTGA. This CDR3 is built from 13 residues. As DNA, the CDR3 is TGTGCCAGCAGCTTAGGACAGGGTGTCTTAGCTTTCTTT. Its protein is CASSLGQGVLAFF.

The sample holds one count of this clone. The J gene is TRBJ1-4, the V gene TRBV5-5; unclear D gene. V was pared by 1 base and J by 6 bases, with 10 bases between. The CDR3 runs 14 residues. Germline CDR1 reads SGHKS; CDR2 reads YYEKEE (reference sequence). The CDR3 loop reads CASSLRITYEKLFF. CDR3 DNA sequence: TGTGCCAGCAGCTTGCGGATCACCTATGAAAAACTGTTTTTT.

The chain links TRBV28 to TRBJ2-7; tentative D call: TRBD1 (5 bases). V dropped 2 bases and J dropped 5 bases, with 10 bases sitting between them. The V gene's germline CDR1 is MDHEN and CDR2 SYDVKM. The CDR3 has 13 residues. The DNA of the CDR3 is TGTGCCAGCAGTTTAGCTGGACAAAACGAGCAGTACTTC. This gives the protein CASSLAGQNEQYF.

This chain uses TRBV4-2 with TRBJ1-1; D uncertain. Germline V gene lookup returns CDR1 LGHNA and CDR2 YNFKEQ. Trimming stripped 4 bases from V and 3 bases from J, with 18 bases between. CDR3 length: 16 amino acids. CDR3 sequence reads: CASSLSTTGIHTEAFF. CDR3 sequence (DNA): TGTGCCAGCAGCCTAAGTACCACGGGGATTCACACTGAAGCTTTCTTT.

The chain couples TRBV30 to TRBJ2-5; TRBD1 is a possible D gene (5 bases). TRBJ2-7 matches the DNA end more closely, so the J call is doubtful. This CDR3 is built from 13 residues. CDR1 GTSNPN and CDR2 SVGIG come from the germline V gene (reference sequence). CDR3 sequence: CAWSWGPPYEQYF. CDR3 bases: TGTGCCTGGAGTTGGGGCCCACCCTACGAGCAGTACTTC.

The chain carries TRBV6-5 and TRBJ1-1, with 8 bases lining up with TRBD1. In germline, CDR1 is MNHEY, CDR2 SVGAGI. The CDR3 spans 14 residues. With 4 bases clipped from V and 7 bases from J, the junction kept 8 bases outside the gene matches. In nucleotides, the CDR3 is TGTGCCAGCAGTTGGACTTCAGGGGGCGGTGAAGCTTTCTTT. It yields the protein CASSWTSGGGEAFF.